A selection of T cell receptor beta chains follows, all from one sample in a study of regulatory T cells in long-lasting Graves disease. TCRdb re-analysed the multiplex PCR reads in MiXCR, keeping a single row per CDR3 protein. The sample holds 350,000 to 550,000 distinct CDR3 sequences; 15% are singletons and the top ten take approximately 16%. The same data also contributed to another study, on T cells in Graves' hyperthyroidism and ophthalmopathy.

The sample in question was peripheral blood mononuclear cells (PBMCs), obtained at new diagnosis, from a patient treated with antithyroid drugs. These receptors came from a woman younger than 45 with Graves disease. The CDR3 runs from the conserved cysteine through the conserved F or W. The order of the fields is CDR3 protein, CDR3 DNA, D gene, J gene, V gene, clone size. The D gene is left open where the match is weak. Part of the rows lack a size; the others show once, few, many or a class for expanded clones.

CDR3aa: CASSEAVIQWVWSGELFF
CDR3nt: TGTGCCAGCAGTGAAGCGGTAATACAGTGGGTTTGGTCCGGGGAGCTGTTTTTT
d_gene: NA
j_gene: TRBJ2-2
v_gene: TRBV6-1
abundance: few

CDR3aa: CASSLGSQGETQYF
CDR3nt: TGCGCCAGCAGCTTGGGGTCCCAGGGAGAGACCCAGTACTTC
d_gene: NA
j_gene: TRBJ2-5
v_gene: TRBV5-1
abundance: few

CDR3aa: CASSFSSEDTNYGYTF
CDR3nt: TGTGCCAGCAGCTTTAGTTCGGAGGATACTAACTATGGCTACACCTTC
d_gene: NA
j_gene: TRBJ1-2
v_gene: TRBV11-2
abundance: many

CDR3aa: CASREATSTDTQYF
CDR3nt: TGTGCCAGCAGGGAAGCGACTAGCACAGATACGCAGTATTTT
d_gene: NA
j_gene: TRBJ2-3
v_gene: TRBV2
abundance: many

CDR3aa: CATSDPPGERVIKQPQHF
CDR3nt: TGTGCCACCAGTGACCCTCCGGGAGAAAGGGTCATTAAACAGCCCCAGCATTTT
d_gene: NA
j_gene: TRBJ1-5
v_gene: TRBV24-1
abundance: many

CDR3aa: CSARSIDRGTDTQYF
CDR3nt: TGCAGTGCTAGATCCATCGACAGGGGCACAGATACGCAGTATTTT
d_gene: TRBD1
j_gene: TRBJ2-3
v_gene: TRBV20-1
abundance: many

CDR3aa: CASSFGPAGTTYEQYF
CDR3nt: TGTGCCAGCAGTTTTGGGCCAGCGGGAACGACCTACGAGCAGTACTTC
d_gene: TRBD2
j_gene: TRBJ2-7
v_gene: TRBV28
abundance: many

CDR3aa: CASSPGDREGEKLFF
CDR3nt: TGCGCCAGCAGCCCCGGGGACAGGGAGGGTGAAAAACTGTTTTTT
d_gene: TRBD1
j_gene: TRBJ1-4
v_gene: TRBV4-1
abundance: few

CDR3aa: CSAGDRGSYEQYF
CDR3nt: TGCAGCGCCGGGGACAGGGGCTCCTACGAGCAGTACTTC
d_gene: TRBD1
j_gene: TRBJ2-7
v_gene: TRBV29-1
abundance: many

CDR3aa: CASRFTGGSRETQYF
CDR3nt: TGTGCCAGCAGATTCACAGGGGGAAGTCGGGAGACCCAGTACTTC
d_gene: TRBD1
j_gene: TRBJ2-5
v_gene: TRBV7-2
abundance: many

CDR3aa: CASSWGVGAGDRYEQYF
CDR3nt: TGTGCCAGCAGTTGGGGGGTTGGAGCGGGAGATCGGTACGAGCAGTACTTC
d_gene: TRBD2
j_gene: TRBJ2-7
v_gene: TRBV28
abundance: many

CDR3aa: CASSLNRDGQYF
CDR3nt: TGTGCCAGCAGCTTAAACAGGGATGGGCAGTATTTT
d_gene: NA
j_gene: TRBJ2-3
v_gene: TRBV2
abundance: many

CDR3aa: CASSPPSGYGYTF
CDR3nt: TGTGCCAGCTCACCCCCCAGTGGCTATGGCTACACCTTC
d_gene: NA
j_gene: TRBJ1-2
v_gene: TRBV18
abundance: many

CDR3aa: CASSPPGLAEGTQYF
CDR3nt: TGTGCCAGCAGCCCTCCTGGACTAGCCGAGGGAACGCAGTATTTT
d_gene: TRBD2
j_gene: TRBJ2-3
v_gene: TRBV6-1
abundance: many

CDR3aa: CASSWTGASGSTYEQYF
CDR3nt: TGTGCCAGCAGTTGGACAGGGGCTAGCGGGAGTACCTACGAGCAGTACTTC
d_gene: NA
j_gene: TRBJ2-7
v_gene: TRBV6-5
abundance: many

CDR3aa: CASSLDRSSAQYF
CDR3nt: TGTGCCAGCAGCTTGGACCGGTCGTCGGCCCAGTACTTC
d_gene: NA
j_gene: TRBJ2-5
v_gene: TRBV5-6
abundance: few

CDR3aa: CASSPGGRTYEQYF
CDR3nt: TGTGCCAGCTCACCGGGTGGGAGAACCTACGAGCAGTACTTC
d_gene: NA
j_gene: TRBJ2-7
v_gene: TRBV18
abundance: few

CDR3aa: CASSLVSPRYTGELFF
CDR3nt: TGTGCCAGCAGCTTAGTTAGCCCTCGGTACACCGGGGAGCTGTTTTTT
d_gene: NA
j_gene: TRBJ2-2
v_gene: TRBV11-2
abundance: many

CDR3aa: CASRPAAGGNEQFF
CDR3nt: TGTGCCAGCAGACCAGCAGCGGGAGGCAATGAGCAGTTCTTC
d_gene: TRBD2
j_gene: TRBJ2-1
v_gene: TRBV2
abundance: many

CDR3aa: CSEPGLQQFF
CDR3nt: TGCAGTGAACCGGGACTACAGCAGTTCTTC
d_gene: TRBD2
j_gene: TRBJ2-1
v_gene: TRBV20-1
abundance: NA

CDR3aa: CANGDRENF
CDR3nt: TGTGCCAACGGGGACCGCGAGAACTTC
d_gene: NA
j_gene: TRBJ2-7
v_gene: TRBV2
abundance: NA

CDR3aa: CASSTGGDLNQPQHF
CDR3nt: TGTGCCAGCAGCACGGGTGGAGATTTAAATCAGCCCCAGCATTTT
d_gene: NA
j_gene: TRBJ1-5
v_gene: TRBV9
abundance: few

CDR3aa: CASGLVPDRNEQFF
CDR3nt: TGTGCTAGTGGTTTGGTACCTGATAGGAATGAGCAGTTCTTC
d_gene: NA
j_gene: TRBJ2-1
v_gene: TRBV12-5
abundance: few

CDR3aa: CASSQRDARGTEAFF
CDR3nt: TGTGCCAGCAGTCAGAGGGACGCCCGGGGCACTGAAGCTTTCTTT
d_gene: NA
j_gene: TRBJ1-1
v_gene: TRBV12-3/TRBV12-4
abundance: NA

CDR3aa: CASSQGSRRANYGYTF
CDR3nt: TGTGCCAGCAGCCAAGGGTCACGGAGGGCTAACTATGGCTACACCTTC
d_gene: NA
j_gene: TRBJ1-2
v_gene: TRBV14
abundance: few

CDR3aa: CASSRSLKNTEAFF
CDR3nt: TGTGCCAGCAGCAGGTCCCTTAAGAACACTGAAGCTTTCTTT
d_gene: NA
j_gene: TRBJ1-1
v_gene: TRBV6-1
abundance: many

CDR3aa: CASSQGAGDYNEQFF
CDR3nt: TGTGCCAGCAGCCAAGGGGCAGGAGATTACAATGAGCAGTTCTTC
d_gene: NA
j_gene: TRBJ2-1
v_gene: TRBV7-9
abundance: many

CDR3aa: CASSPKPGENIQYF
CDR3nt: TGTGCCAGCAGCCCCAAACCTGGCGAAAACATTCAGTACTTC
d_gene: NA
j_gene: TRBJ2-4
v_gene: TRBV7-3
abundance: once

CDR3aa: CATTNGSRTSGYNNEQFF
CDR3nt: TGTGCCACCACAAATGGATCCCGGACTAGCGGATATAACAATGAGCAGTTCTTC
d_gene: TRBD2
j_gene: TRBJ2-1
v_gene: TRBV19
abundance: once

CDR3aa: CASSTGTSNNEQFF
CDR3nt: TGTGCCAGCAGCACCGGGACTAGCAACAATGAGCAGTTCTTC
d_gene: TRBD2
j_gene: TRBJ2-1
v_gene: TRBV12-3/TRBV12-4
abundance: many

CDR3aa: CASSLARGSSDTQYF
CDR3nt: TGCGCCAGCAGCTTGGCCCGGGGGTCCTCAGATACGCAGTATTTT
d_gene: NA
j_gene: TRBJ2-3
v_gene: TRBV5-1
abundance: many

CDR3aa: CASSLVRKNEQFF
CDR3nt: TGTGCCAGCAGCTTAGTGAGGAAGAATGAGCAGTTCTTC
d_gene: NA
j_gene: TRBJ2-1
v_gene: TRBV7-8
abundance: many

CDR3aa: CASSIGRAYEQYF
CDR3nt: TGTGCCAGTAGTATCGGGAGGGCCTACGAGCAGTACTTC
d_gene: TRBD2
j_gene: TRBJ2-7
v_gene: TRBV19
abundance: few

CDR3aa: CATSIENWVNTEAFF
CDR3nt: TGTGCCACCAGCATAGAAAATTGGGTAAACACTGAAGCTTTCTTT
d_gene: NA
j_gene: TRBJ1-1
v_gene: TRBV15
abundance: many

CDR3aa: CASSYSRSDRGGDTQYF
CDR3nt: TGTGCCAGCAGTTACTCGAGGTCGGACAGGGGGGGGGATACGCAGTATTTT
d_gene: TRBD1
j_gene: TRBJ2-3
v_gene: TRBV6-5
abundance: many

CDR3aa: CASSIGQPNEKLFF
CDR3nt: TGTGCCAGTAGTATTGGACAGCCTAATGAAAAACTGTTTTTT
d_gene: NA
j_gene: TRBJ1-4
v_gene: TRBV19
abundance: NA

CDR3aa: CSAKPSGGTDTQYF
CDR3nt: TGCAGTGCCAAGCCTAGCGGAGGCACAGATACGCAGTATTTT
d_gene: TRBD2
j_gene: TRBJ2-3
v_gene: TRBV20-1
abundance: many

CDR3aa: CASSLDPGGGTEAFF
CDR3nt: TGTGCCAGCAGCTTAGACCCGGGGGGGGGCACTGAAGCTTTCTTT
d_gene: NA
j_gene: TRBJ1-1
v_gene: TRBV11-2
abundance: few

CDR3aa: CASPREDGELFF
CDR3nt: TGTGCCAGCCCTCGGGAGGACGGGGAGCTGTTTTTT
d_gene: TRBD2
j_gene: TRBJ2-2
v_gene: TRBV18
abundance: NA

CDR3aa: CASKDLVGGAFNNEQFF
CDR3nt: TGTGCCAGCAAGGACCTAGTGGGGGGGGCCTTCAACAATGAGCAGTTCTTC
d_gene: NA
j_gene: TRBJ2-1
v_gene: TRBV6-1
abundance: many

CDR3aa: CASSSYTGELFF
CDR3nt: TGTGCCAGTAGTTCCTACACTGGGGAGCTGTTTTTT
d_gene: NA
j_gene: TRBJ2-2
v_gene: TRBV19
abundance: NA

CDR3aa: CASIPTSGSGDTQYF
CDR3nt: TGTGCCAGCATCCCGACTAGCGGGAGTGGAGATACGCAGTATTTT
d_gene: TRBD2
j_gene: TRBJ2-3
v_gene: TRBV12-3/TRBV12-4
abundance: NA

CDR3aa: CASSASTGTSGTYEQYF
CDR3nt: TGTGCCAGCAGTGCCTCGACCGGGACTAGCGGAACCTACGAGCAGTACTTC
d_gene: TRBD2
j_gene: TRBJ2-7
v_gene: TRBV25-1
abundance: few

CDR3aa: CATSRDRGKGNTGELFF
CDR3nt: TGTGCCACCAGCAGAGATCGGGGGAAGGGGAACACCGGGGAGCTGTTTTTT
d_gene: NA
j_gene: TRBJ2-2
v_gene: TRBV15
abundance: many

CDR3aa: CASSISGLRYQETQYF
CDR3nt: TGTGCCAGCAGCATCTCAGGGTTGCGGTACCAAGAGACCCAGTACTTC
d_gene: NA
j_gene: TRBJ2-5
v_gene: TRBV7-2
abundance: NA

CDR3aa: CATRSPLAGADTQYF
CDR3nt: TGTGCCACCCGATCCCCTCTAGCGGGGGCAGATACGCAGTATTTT
d_gene: TRBD2
j_gene: TRBJ2-3
v_gene: TRBV7-9
abundance: NA

CDR3aa: CATSSSPAEGDTQYF
CDR3nt: TGCGCCACCTCGTCGTCCCCAGCGGAGGGGGATACGCAGTATTTT
d_gene: NA
j_gene: TRBJ2-3
v_gene: TRBV5-1
abundance: few

CDR3aa: CASSLTDNTDTQYF
CDR3nt: TGTGCCAGCAGCTTAACGGACAACACAGATACGCAGTATTTT
d_gene: NA
j_gene: TRBJ2-3
v_gene: TRBV7-8
abundance: few

CDR3aa: CASSPVPGSQNIQYF
CDR3nt: TGTGCCAGCAGCCCAGTTCCCGGGAGTCAAAACATTCAGTACTTC
d_gene: NA
j_gene: TRBJ2-4
v_gene: TRBV7-8
abundance: many

CDR3aa: CASSLMETGRNTIYF
CDR3nt: TGTGCCAGCAGTTTAATGGAAACAGGGAGAAACACCATATATTTT
d_gene: NA
j_gene: TRBJ1-3
v_gene: TRBV12-3/TRBV12-4
abundance: many